These 21 T cell receptor beta chains were all obtained from the same sample, sequenced in a study of blood T cell repertoires in COVID-19. Using immunoSEQ multiplex PCR, the repertoire was profiled, and TCRdb retains in-frame clones only, with some absent. Of hundreds of thousands of clones in the sample, roughly 90% were seen once. Specimen: peripheral blood. The receptors here all came from a woman under 40 with acute or convalescent COVID-19.

V usage is TRBV9 and J usage is TRBJ2-3, with 7 bases identical to TRBD1. Trimming took 5 bases from V and 5 from J; bases not matched to a gene: 5. This CDR3 region has 13 residues. Germline-derived CDR1 and CDR2 are SGDLS and YYNGEE. CDR3 protein: CASRSRTGDTQYF. The CDR3 coding sequence is TGTGCCAGCAGGTCCCGGACAGGAGATACGCAGTATTTT.

The rearrangement uses TRBV11-2 and TRBJ2-1, with 8 bases aligning to TRBD2. J gave up 5 bases and V 0 bases, and 6 bases lay outside the gene matches. The CDR3 has 16 residues. The germline V gene has CDR1 SGHAT and CDR2 FQNNGV. The CDR3 DNA reads as TGTGCCAGCAGCTTAGATCCGGGAGGGCCTCACAATGAGCAGTTCTTC. Amino acid sequence: CASSLDPGGPHNEQFF.

CDR3 region: CASSQRGQGRNEQFF. The CDR3 DNA reads TGTGCCAGCAGCCAACGGGGACAGGGGCGTAATGAGCAGTTCTTC. The rearrangement links TRBV3-1 (or the pseudogene TRBV3-2) to TRBJ2-1; 10 nucleotides agree with TRBD1. V lost 2 bases, J lost 7 bases, and 5 bases stayed unmatched. Germline CDR1 is LGHDT and CDR2 is YNNKEL (reference sequence). The CDR3 sequence is 15 residues long.

This clone was detected once. The chain has TRBV11-2 and TRBJ2-7; D perhaps matches TRBD1 (6 bases). The germline CDR1 and CDR2 sequences are SGHAT and FQNNGV. The CDR3 is made up of 13 amino acids. Trimming cost V 5 bases and J 1 base, with 9 bases left between them. CDR3 sequence reads: CASSRTDSYEQYF. In nucleotides, the CDR3 is TGTGCCAGCAGCAGGACAGATTCCTACGAGCAGTACTTC.

The chain employs TRBV5-1 and TRBJ1-2; D not resolved. The CDR3 runs to 12 residues. V lost 0 bases, J lost 4 bases, and 4 bases lay in between. The germline gives CDR1 SGHRS, CDR2 YFSETQ. The CDR3 bases are TGCGCCAGCAGCTTGGACAGCTATGGCTACACCTTC. Its translation: CASSLDSYGYTF.

This sequence joins TRBV7-2 and TRBJ2-7; TRBD2 agrees at 7 bases. Germline CDR1 SGHTA, CDR2 FQGNSA. V trimming: 2 bases; J trimming: 3 bases; junction bases outside the gene matches: 7. The CDR3 is 15 amino acids. The CDR3 bases are TGTGCCAGCAGCTTATCTGGGAGGGCCATCTACGAGCAGTACTTC. Translated: CASSLSGRAIYEQYF.

This chain uses TRBV21-1 with TRBJ2-2; TRBD1, the table's D call, lacks a check against the DNA. TRBV21-1 corresponds to a pseudogene. The CDR3 has 15 amino acids. The chain's CDR3 is CASSKDRGTSGELFF. The DNA of the CDR3 is TGTGCCAGCAGCAAAGATAGGGGGACGAGCGGGGAGCTGTTTTTT.

The chain uses TRBV29-1 and TRBJ1-1; D unresolved. V lost 4 bases to trimming and J lost 0 bases, with 9 bases between them. Germline CDR1 SQVTM, CDR2 ANQGSEA. The length of the CDR3 is 13 residues. The CDR3 is CSVVAFLNTEAFF. The DNA for the CDR3 is TGCAGCGTTGTAGCCTTTTTGAACACTGAAGCTTTCTTT.

This sequence joins TRBV5-8 and TRBJ1-1; D perhaps matches TRBD1 (5 bases). The V end was cut by 2 bases, the J end by 2 bases, with 7 bases between. The CDR3 totals 13 residues. The germline CDR1 and CDR2 sequences are SGHTS and YDEGEE. CDR3 nucleotide sequence: TGTGCCAGCAGCTTCGGGGGTAACACTGAAGCTTTCTTT. This encodes CASSFGGNTEAFF.

This clone was detected a few times. The chain recombines TRBV3-1 (or the pseudogene TRBV3-2) with TRBJ1-2; D might be TRBD1 (6 bases). Germline V lookup: CDR1 LGHDT, CDR2 YNNKEL (reference sequence). Trimming cost V 2 bases and J 4 bases, with 11 bases left between them. There are 14 residues in the CDR3. CDR3 loop: CASSQPSGVYGYTF. As DNA, the CDR3 is TGTGCCAGCAGCCAACCTTCAGGGGTCTATGGCTACACCTTC.

The V and J genes are TRBV19 and TRBJ1-3; D perhaps matches TRBD1 (5 bases). With 5 bases removed from V and 0 bases from J, the gap between germline ends came to 14 bases. The CDR3 runs 16 residues. CDR1 and CDR2 (germline): LNHDA, SQIVND (reference sequence). The CDR3 sequence is CASSPSLTASGNTIYF. CDR3 sequence (DNA): TGTGCCAGTAGTCCCTCCTTGACAGCCTCTGGAAACACCATATATTTT. The full variable domain, completed using reference TRBV19 and TRBJ1-3, is DGGITQSPKYLFRKEGQNVTLSCEQNLNHDAMYWYRQDPGQGLRLIYYSQIVNDFQKGDIAEGYSVSREKKESFPLTVTSAQKNPTAFYLCASSPSLTASGNTIYFGEGSWLTVV.

This CDR3 reads CAISDPGTGNYGYTF. Written as DNA, the CDR3 is TGTGCCATCAGTGACCCTGGGACAGGGAATTATGGCTACACCTTC. The chain couples TRBV10-3 to TRBJ1-2; 9 bases line up with TRBD1. After removal of 3 bases from V and 5 bases from J, the junction contained 7 bases not matched to a gene. CDR3 size: 15 residues. CDR1 is ENHRY and CDR2 is SYGVKD in the germline V gene.

This clone was observed a single time. The genes are TRBV5-1 and TRBJ1-1, with D possibly matching TRBD1 (5 bases). V was shortened by 4 bases and J by 3 bases, with 19 bases between the two germline ends. The CDR3 has 16 residues. Per germline, CDR1 SGHRS and CDR2 YFSETQ. The CDR3 DNA is TGCGCCAGCAGCACGGGGAGGGGAGGGTTAGACACTGAAGCTTTCTTT. Protein sequence: CASSTGRGGLDTEAFF.

This clone was detected only once. The chain uses TRBV5-5 and TRBJ2-5; 10 nucleotides line up with TRBD2. Germline CDR1 SGHKS, CDR2 YYEKEE (reference sequence). CDR3 length: 18 residues. V shed 4 bases and J 4 bases; nucleotides not matched to a gene: 16. The CDR3 here is CASSTQAGGPIGGETQYF. DNA for the CDR3: TGTGCCAGCAGCACCCAAGCGGGAGGGCCTATAGGTGGAGAGACCCAGTACTTC. Full variable domain (missing parts from reference TRBV5-5 and TRBJ2-5): DAGVTQSPTHLIKTRGQQVTLRCSPISGHKSVSWYQQVLGQGPQFIFQYYEKEERGRGNFPDRFSARQFPNYSSELNVNALLLGDSALYLCASSTQAGGPIGGETQYFGPGTRLLVL.

The J gene is TRBJ1-3, the V gene TRBV7-2, with a possible D match to TRBD1 (5 bases). Trimming removed 5 bases at V and 5 bases at J, with 10 bases between. Germline CDR1 SGHTA, CDR2 FQGNSA. The length of the CDR3 is 13 residues. In DNA form, the CDR3 reads TGTGCCAGCAGCCAGGACATACGAAACACCATATATTTT. Amino acid sequence: CASSQDIRNTIYF.

The chain combines TRBV6-2 or TRBV6-3 with TRBJ2-2, with TRBD1 as a possible D gene (6 bases). V lost 5 bases, J lost 7 bases, and 11 bases lay in between. Germline-derived CDR1 and CDR2 are MNHEY and SVGEGT. The CDR3 is made up of 13 amino acids. The CDR3 bases are TGTGCCAGCAGTCAAGGGGGATACGGGGAGCTGTTTTTT. This encodes CASSQGGYGELFF.

This sequence joins TRBV19 and TRBJ2-7, with TRBD1 matching over 8 bases. Germline CDR1 and CDR2: LNHDA and SQIVND (reference sequence). CDR3 length: 13 residues. Trimming cost V 7 bases and J 7 bases; bases outside gene matches: 9. DNA of the CDR3: TGTGCCAGTACCCCAGGGGGCGTAGGGGAGCAGTACTTC. Its translation: CASTPGGVGEQYF.

The chain links TRBV19 to TRBJ2-7, with 10 positions matching TRBD2. The CDR3 spans 16 residues. V lost 5 bases and J lost 4; bases outside the gene matches: 11. Germline V gives CDR1 LNHDA, CDR2 SQIVND (reference sequence). In DNA form, the CDR3 reads TGTGCCAGTAGTGATAATCCTGGACTAGCGGCTTACGAGCAGTACTTC. The encoded protein is CASSDNPGLAAYEQYF.

The genes are TRBV30 and TRBJ2-7, with 9 nucleotides matching TRBD1. V trimming: 3 bases; J trimming: 7 bases; junction bases outside the gene matches: 10. This CDR3 is built from 14 residues. Germline-derived CDR1 and CDR2 are GTSNPN and SVGIG (reference sequence). The CDR3 nucleotides read TGTGCCTGGAGACTCCCCGGGACAGGGCGGGAGCAGTACTTC. This translates into CAWRLPGTGREQYF.

The chain combines TRBV7-3 with TRBJ1-5; D is possibly TRBD1 (6 bases). The CDR3 is made up of 15 amino acids. V dropped 4 bases and J dropped 7 bases, with 17 bases sitting between them. Germline V CDR1 and CDR2: SGHTA, FQGTGA. CDR3 in amino acids: CASSSPGGGRQPQHF. In nucleotides, the CDR3 is TGTGCCAGCAGCTCCCCTGGGGGGGGCCGCCAGCCCCAGCATTTT.

The chain carries TRBV6-4 and TRBJ2-2; perhaps TRBD2 as D (6 bases). CDR1 and CDR2 from the germline V gene are MRHNA and SNTAGT. Trimming took off 3 bases at V and 5 bases at J, with 10 bases between the two ends. This CDR3 has 14 amino acids. The CDR3 nucleotides read TGTGCCAGCAGTGAGACGGGAGAGACCGGGGAGCTGTTTTTT. The encoded protein is CASSETGETGELFF.